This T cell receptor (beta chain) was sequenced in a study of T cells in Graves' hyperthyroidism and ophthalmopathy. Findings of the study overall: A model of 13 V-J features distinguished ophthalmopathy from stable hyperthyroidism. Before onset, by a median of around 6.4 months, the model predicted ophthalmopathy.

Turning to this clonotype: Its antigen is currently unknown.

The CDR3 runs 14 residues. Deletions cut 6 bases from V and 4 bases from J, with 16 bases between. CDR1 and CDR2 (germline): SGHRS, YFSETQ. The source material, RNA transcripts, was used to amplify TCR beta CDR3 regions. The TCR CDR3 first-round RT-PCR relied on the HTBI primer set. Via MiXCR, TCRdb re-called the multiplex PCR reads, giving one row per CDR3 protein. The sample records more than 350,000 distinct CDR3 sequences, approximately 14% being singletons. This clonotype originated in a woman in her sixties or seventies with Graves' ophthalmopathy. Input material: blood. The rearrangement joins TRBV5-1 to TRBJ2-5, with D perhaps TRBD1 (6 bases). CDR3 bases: TGCGCCAGCACCCTAGGGGGAGTAGGAGAGACCCAGTACTTC. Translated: CASTLGGVGETQYF.